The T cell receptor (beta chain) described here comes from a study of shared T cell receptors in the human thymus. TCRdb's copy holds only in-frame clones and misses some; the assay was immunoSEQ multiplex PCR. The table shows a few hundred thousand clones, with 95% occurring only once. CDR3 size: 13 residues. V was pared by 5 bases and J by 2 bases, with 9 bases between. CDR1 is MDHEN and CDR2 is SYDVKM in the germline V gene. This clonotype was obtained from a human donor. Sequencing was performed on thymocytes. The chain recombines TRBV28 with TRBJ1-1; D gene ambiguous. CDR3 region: CASSPLDNTEAFF. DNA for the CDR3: TGTGCCAGCAGTCCCCTCGACAACACTGAAGCTTTCTTT.